This T cell receptor beta chain was captured in a study of T cell responses to AZD1222 COVID-19 vaccine. Study-level findings and limits: Per reports, nearly half of all spike-specific TCRs target regions that are unmutated in variants.

About this clone itself: The target antigen is unknown.

J gave up 5 bases and V 5 bases, and 6 bases lay outside the gene matches. Per the germline V gene, CDR1 is LGHNT and CDR2 is FRNRAP. This CDR3 has 13 residues. Profiled with immunoSEQ multiplex PCR; TCRdb holds only in-frame clones, not every one. The sample shows 140,000 or so clones, under 95% of them seen only once. The V and J genes are TRBV12-5 and TRBJ2-7, with 7 positions matching TRBD1. The origin of this receptor is an adult in good health. Sequences were derived from peripheral blood, sampled on day 0 of AZD1222 vaccination. CDR3 in amino acids: CASGPDRRHEQYF. DNA for the CDR3: TGTGCTAGTGGTCCGGACAGGAGGCACGAGCAGTACTTC.